The clone carrying this T cell receptor (beta chain) was found many times. What it recognizes is unknown. The template consisted of bulk tumor genomic DNA, with approximately 630 ng used per sample. Several spatially distant biopsies were obtained per primary tumor intraoperatively. It was patients with untreated, newly diagnosed non-small cell lung cancer who underwent curative surgery. Donors were newly diagnosed non-small cell lung cancer patients having surgery with curative intent. These data belong to a study of immune heterogeneity within non-small cell lung tumors. A multiplex PCR containing 32 V primers and 13 J primers was used to amplify TCR beta CDR3. One entry per CDR3 protein, called by TCRdb with MiXCR from the multiplex PCR reads. Seen here are 22,000 or so distinct CDR3 sequences, less than 35% observed once, and the top ten hold less than 4%. Study-wide results and caveats: A significant, moderate positive correlation (R roughly 0.35) linked local T-cell clonality and tumor mutational burden. Each patient largely had their own distinct set of high-frequency T-cell receptor beta clonotypes.

The CDR3 is 14 residues long. The V end was cut by 6 bases, the J end by 6 bases, with 19 bases between. Germline CDR1 reads SGHRS; CDR2 reads YFSETQ. The clonotype comes from a man aged 35 to 55 with non-small cell lung cancer. The V and J genes are TRBV5-1 and TRBJ2-7; D is unresolved. Source material: lung tumor tissue. The CDR3 coding sequence is TGCGCCAGCACCCAGGACGGAACTCTGGGCGAGCAGTACTTC. Protein product: CASTQDGTLGEQYF.